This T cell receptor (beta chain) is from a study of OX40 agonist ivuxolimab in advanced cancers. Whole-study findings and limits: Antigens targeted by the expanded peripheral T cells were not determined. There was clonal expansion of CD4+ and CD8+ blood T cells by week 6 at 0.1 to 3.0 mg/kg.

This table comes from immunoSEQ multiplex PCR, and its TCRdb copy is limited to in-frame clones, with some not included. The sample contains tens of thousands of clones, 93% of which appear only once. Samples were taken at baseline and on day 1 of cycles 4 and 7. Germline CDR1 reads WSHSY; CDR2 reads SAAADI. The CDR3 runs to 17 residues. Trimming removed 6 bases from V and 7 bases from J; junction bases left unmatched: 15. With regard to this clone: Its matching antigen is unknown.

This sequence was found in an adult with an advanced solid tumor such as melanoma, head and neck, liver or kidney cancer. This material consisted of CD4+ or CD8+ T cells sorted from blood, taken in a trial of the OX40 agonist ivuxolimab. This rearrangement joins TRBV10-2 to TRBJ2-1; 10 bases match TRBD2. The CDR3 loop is CASSRTRTSGISNEQFF. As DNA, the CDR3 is TGCGCCAGCAGCCGCACACGCACTAGCGGGATTTCGAATGAGCAGTTCTTC.